This TCR beta chain was sequenced during a study of T cell responses to AZD1222 COVID-19 vaccine. Notes on this clone: The target antigen is unknown.

Study-wide findings and caveats: Reportedly, close to half of spike-specific TCRs are directed against unmutated variant regions. The donor group comprised mostly white British people and more females; the analysis possibly underestimated clonal diversity.

This CDR3 spans 16 amino acids. V was pared by 3 bases and J by 4 bases, with 18 bases between. The germline V gene has CDR1 KGHSH and CDR2 LQKENI. Assay: immunoSEQ multiplex PCR; the TCRdb copy retains only in-frame clones and omits some. The sample consists of around 190,000 clones, approximately 86% of them appearing once. It was second doses at about 4 or about 12 weeks that were pooled. This clonotype was obtained from an adult who received the AZD1222 COVID-19 vaccine. The material sequenced was peripheral blood, taken 28 days after the second AZD1222 dose. The chain joins TRBV18 to TRBJ1-2; D gene uncertain. The CDR3 is CASSPRVLEEGYGYTF. The CDR3 bases are TGTGCCAGCTCACCTCGAGTGCTCGAGGAGGGCTATGGCTACACCTTC.